This passage covers 23 T cell receptor beta chains from one sample sequenced in a study of T cells after yellow fever vaccination. TCRdb processed the 5' RACE reads anew with MiXCR; each CDR3 protein has one entry. Among about 200,000 distinct CDR3 sequences listed, approximately 3.2% were seen once. The sample in question was CD4+ T cells sorted from PBMCs, obtained 10 days after the yellow fever booster vaccination. The receptor source for this set is a man aged 18 to 29 who received the YFV17D yellow fever vaccine.

In this sample, this clonotype turned up many times. The V and J genes are TRBV29-1 and TRBJ2-2, with D unclear. The germline gives CDR1 SQVTM, CDR2 ANQGSEA. V was trimmed by 7 bases and J by 1 base, leaving 13 bases between them. This CDR3 has 14 residues. CDR3 protein: CSATRLLNTGELFF. DNA for the CDR3: TGCAGCGCTACCCGGCTTTTGAACACCGGGGAGCTGTTTTTT.

The table lists this clonotype with a few counts. A junction end diverges from the germline sequence, so it may reflect a read error. The J gene is TRBJ1-4, the V gene TRBV19; D uncertain. The CDR3 has 13 residues. CDR1 and CDR2 (germline): LNHDA, SQIVND (reference sequence). CDR3 DNA sequence: TGTGCCAGTAGTAATGACCCGACAAGCGGGAGGGTTTTT. This gives the protein CASSNDPTSGRVF. Full variable domain (remainder filled in from reference TRBV19 and TRBJ1-4): DGGITQSPKYLFRKEGQNVTLSCEQNLNHDAMYWYRQDPGQGLRLIYYSQIVNDFQKGDIAEGYSVSREKKESFPLTVTSAQKNPTAFYLCASSNDPTSGRVFGSGTQLSVL.

This clonotype came up many times. V usage is TRBV7-3 and J usage is TRBJ1-6, with D perhaps matching TRBD1 (5 bases). The CDR3 spans 15 residues. V was clipped by 3 bases and J by 0 bases, with 6 bases between them. Germline values: CDR1 SGHTA, CDR2 FQGTGA. The DNA for the CDR3 is TGTGCCAGCAGCTTCGGGGGCTCCTATAATTCACCCCTCCACTTT. Residues: CASSFGGSYNSPLHF.

In its sample, this clonotype was seen many times. The CDR3 region is CSAGPAREKNEQFF. The CDR3 DNA reads TGCAGTGCCGGCCCCGCACGGGAAAAGAATGAGCAGTTCTTC. J is TRBJ2-1 and V is TRBV20-1; D perhaps matches TRBD2 (5 bases). Germline values: CDR1 DFQATT, CDR2 SNEGSKA (reference sequence). Trimming removed 6 bases from V and 7 bases from J, with 19 bases in between. The CDR3 contains 14 residues.

This clonotype was counted many times. The chain joins TRBV5-1 to TRBJ1-1, with a weak D call TRBD1 (6 bases). The CDR3 has 14 amino acids. V was trimmed by 4 bases and J by 4 bases, leaving 14 bases between them. CDR1 SGHRS and CDR2 YFSETQ come from the germline V gene. CDR3 DNA sequence: TGCGCCAGCAGCCAGGTGGGGGGCCTCACTGAAGCTTTCTTT. It yields the protein CASSQVGGLTEAFF.

A few counts support this clonotype. The V call is TRBV6-5, the J call TRBJ1-5; TRBD1 aligns across 7 bases. Trimming at V came to 4 bases and at J to 1 base, leaving 4 bases not matched to a gene. The CDR3 has 15 amino acids. The germline CDR1 and CDR2 sequences are MNHEY and SVGAGI. In nucleotides, the CDR3 is TGTGCCAGCAGTTCGGACAGGATCAGCAATCAGCCCCAGCATTTT. It specifies CASSSDRISNQPQHF.

There are many counts of this clonotype. The chain uses TRBV5-6 and TRBJ2-2, with 8 bases aligning to TRBD2. With 5 bases clipped from V and 6 bases from J, the junction kept 12 bases outside the gene matches. The germline V gene encodes CDR1 SGHDT and CDR2 YYEEEE. This CDR3 contains 16 residues. CDR3 sequence (DNA): TGTGCCAGCAGATCTCCGGGACTAGGAGAGGCCGGGGAGCTGTTTTTT. As protein: CASRSPGLGEAGELFF. Drawing the rest from reference TRBV5-6 and TRBJ2-2, the complete variable domain is DAGVTQSPTHLIKTRGQQVTLRCSPKSGHDTVSWYQQALGQGPQFIFQYYEEEERQRGNFPDRFSGHQFPNYSSELNVNALLLGDSALYLCASRSPGLGEAGELFFGEGSRLTVL.

The sample holds many counts of this clonotype. The chain combines TRBV3-1 with TRBJ2-5; D is undetermined. The CDR3 totals 12 residues. CDR1 and CDR2 from the germline V gene are LGHDT and YNNKEL (reference sequence). Trimming shortened V by 1 base and J by 5 bases, and 5 bases separated the two germline ends. This CDR3 reads CASSQVRETQYF. In DNA form, the CDR3 reads TGTGCCAGCAGCCAAGTCAGGGAGACCCAGTACTTC.

Points on this clonotype: Because the CDR3 is missing its conserved closing phenylalanine or tryptophan, this is likely a read error. The chain carries TRBV12-5 and TRBJ2-1, with D unclear. The CDR3 runs to 12 residues. Germline CDR1 reads LGHNT; CDR2 reads FRNRAP. V was trimmed by 6 bases and J by 11 bases, leaving 14 bases between them. The CDR3 protein is CASGLLVHQQFI. The CDR3 nucleotides are TGTGCTAGTGGCCTCTTAGTCCACCAGCAGTTCATC.

This clonotype occurred many times. The rearrangement links TRBV12-3 or TRBV12-4 to TRBJ1-2, with TRBD1 as a possible D gene (6 bases). This CDR3 spans 12 amino acids. V was shortened by 7 bases and J by 6 bases, with 12 bases between the two germline ends. The CDR3 loop reads CASTRTVDGYTF. Here the CDR3 DNA reads TGTGCCAGCACCCGGACAGTAGATGGCTACACCTTC.

This clonotype was detected only a few times. This chain links TRBV9 with TRBJ2-2; D unclear. V was trimmed by 0 bases and J by 2 bases, leaving 11 bases between them. The germline V gene has CDR1 SGDLS and CDR2 YYNGEE. The CDR3 spans 16 residues. The CDR3 DNA is TGTGCCAGCAGCGTAGACCCAACTCTAAACACCGGGGAGCTGTTTTTT. As protein: CASSVDPTLNTGELFF.

A few counts support this clonotype. The genes are TRBV15 and TRBJ2-2, with D possibly matching TRBD2 (7 bases). The CDR3 consists of 16 residues. Germline V gene data show CDR1 as LNHNV and CDR2 as YYDKDF (reference sequence). V dropped 1 base and J dropped 7 bases, with 16 bases sitting between them. The CDR3 bases are TGTGCCACCAGCAGAGTTGGGGGGGGGCCTGACGGGGAGCTGTTTTTT. Amino acid sequence: CATSRVGGGPDGELFF. The complete variable domain, with remaining parts taken from reference TRBV15 and TRBJ2-2, reads DAMVIQNPRYQVTQFGKPVTLSCSQTLNHNVMYWYQQKSSQAPKLLFHYYDKDFNNEADTPDNFQSRRPNTSFCFLDIRSPGLGDTAMYLCATSRVGGGPDGELFFGEGSRLTVL.

This clonotype occurred a few times. V usage is TRBV5-1 and J usage is TRBJ2-2; D is possibly TRBD1 (5 bases). There are 15 residues in the CDR3. Germline assignment: CDR1 SGHRS and CDR2 YFSETQ. Between the trimmed V and J ends, which lost 2 bases and 6 bases, there was a span of 14 bases. The CDR3 DNA is TGCGCCAGCAGCTTTCAGGGCCACAGAGCCGGGGAGCTGTTTTTT. It codes for CASSFQGHRAGELFF. The whole variable domain, remainder taken from reference TRBV5-1 and TRBJ2-2, is KAGVTQTPRYLIKTRGQQVTLSCSPISGHRSVSWYQQTPGQGLQFLFEYFSETQRNKGNFPGRFSGRQFSNSRSEMNVSTLELGDSALYLCASSFQGHRAGELFFGEGSRLTVL.

The chain carries TRBV12-3 or TRBV12-4 and TRBJ2-6, with 7 bases identical to TRBD1. The J segment lost 2 bases and the V segment lost 3 bases, leaving 4 bases of the junction unmatched. The CDR3 runs to 16 residues. CDR3 residues: CASSLADRAGANVLTF. The CDR3 nucleotides read TGTGCCAGCAGTTTGGCCGACAGGGCTGGGGCCAACGTCCTGACTTTC.

This clonotype was counted at least ten times. The chain employs TRBV19 and TRBJ1-1; tentative D call: TRBD1 (5 bases). Germline-derived CDR1 and CDR2 are LNHDA and SQIVND (reference sequence). The length of the CDR3 is 12 residues. V gave up 9 bases and J gave up 5 bases, with 13 bases separating them. The CDR3 here is CASRRAKTEAFF. The CDR3 DNA reads TGTGCCAGCCGCAGGGCGAAGACTGAAGCTTTCTTT.

This clonotype was observed at least ten times. The genes are TRBV23-1 and TRBJ2-7; D may match TRBD1 or TRBD2 (5 bases each). TRBV23-1 is an open reading frame, and its role is uncertain. This CDR3 contains 12 residues. V was shortened by 9 bases and J by 6 bases, with 15 bases between the two germline ends. This chain's CDR3 is CASGTPLGEQYF. CDR3 coding DNA: TGCGCCAGTGGGACCCCGCTGGGCGAGCAGTACTTC.

There are many counts of this clonotype. The chain is built from TRBV6-1 and TRBJ2-7; D is ambiguous. Between the trimmed V and J ends, which lost 0 bases and 2 bases, there was a span of 5 bases. Germline V gene lookup returns CDR1 MNHNS and CDR2 SASEGT. The CDR3 has 13 amino acids. The CDR3 loop is CASSEAPPYEQYV. CDR3 nucleotides: TGTGCCAGCAGTGAAGCACCGCCCTACGAGCAGTACGTC.

This clonotype showed up many times. The rearrangement uses TRBV4-1 and TRBJ2-1, with unresolved D. The CDR3 has 15 amino acids. The V gene's germline CDR1 is MGHRA and CDR2 YSYEKL. V lost 1 base and J lost 6, with 13 bases in between. CDR3 region: CASSQGAGRRNEQFF. For the CDR3, the DNA is TGCGCCAGCAGCCAAGGGGCAGGTAGGCGCAATGAGCAGTTCTTC.

This sequence joins TRBV4-2 and TRBJ1-4; a weak D match, TRBD1 (5 bases). The CDR3 runs 16 residues. V shed 2 bases and J shed 0 bases, with 10 bases lying between them. CDR1 is LGHNA and CDR2 is YNFKEQ in the germline V gene. The CDR3 loop is CASSQSGSATNEKLFF. The CDR3 bases are TGTGCCAGCAGCCAATCAGGGTCTGCAACTAATGAAAAACTGTTTTTT.

Only a few counts were recorded for this clonotype. CDR3 DNA sequence: TGTGCCAGCTCACCAGTGATTAGCAGTCTTGGAAACACCATATATTTT. Its translation is CASSPVISSLGNTIYF. V and J are TRBV18 and TRBJ1-3, with D unresolved. The CDR3 consists of 16 residues. V was cut by 2 bases and J by 3 bases, with 14 bases left in between. Per the germline V gene, CDR1 is KGHSH and CDR2 is LQKENI.

This clonotype showed up many times. A read error may produce the germline difference seen at one junction end. V is TRBV7-2 and J is TRBJ2-5; TRBD1 is a possible D gene (6 bases). The CDR3 covers 14 residues. Germline values: CDR1 SGHTA, CDR2 FQGNSA. The CDR3 DNA reads TGTGCCAGCAGCCCCCAACCGGGACAAGAAGGCCCTGTCTTC. Encoded protein: CASSPQPGQEGPVF.

This clonotype was found a few times. J is TRBJ2-1 and V is TRBV12-3 or TRBV12-4, with D perhaps assigned TRBD1 or TRBD2 (5 bases each). The ends were cut back, 6 bases at V and 9 bases at J, with 15 bases in the middle. The CDR3 contains 13 residues. In nucleotides, the CDR3 is TGTGCCAGCAGCTACGGGACGATGGGTGAGCAGTTCTTC. As protein: CASSYGTMGEQFF.

In its sample, this clonotype was seen many times. The genes are TRBV4-1 and TRBJ2-7, with a possible D match to TRBD1 (5 bases). The V gene's germline CDR1 is MGHRA and CDR2 YSYEKL. The V gene lost 0 bases and the J gene lost 4 bases, with 13 bases spanning the gap. This CDR3 is built from 15 residues. CDR3 in amino acids: CASSQERGGLYEQYF. CDR3 DNA: TGCGCCAGCAGCCAAGAAAGGGGCGGATTATACGAGCAGTACTTC.